This T cell receptor (beta chain) was identified in a study of shared clonotypes between healthy human individuals. Across the whole study: The donors, two women and three men, were aged 18 to 49. Study results and limitations: A small donor pool kept down the genetic and exposure-history diversity that was represented.

Naive CD8 cells lacked CD45RO, underwent positive selection for CCR7 and left out terminally differentiated effector memory CD45RA+ cells. The CDR3 runs to 16 residues. Germline V CDR1 and CDR2: MNHNY, SVGAGI (reference sequence). Between the trimmed V and J ends, which lost 2 bases and 3 bases, there was a span of 13 bases. Details on this clone: Its antigen is currently unknown.

Assay: immunoSEQ multiplex PCR; the TCRdb copy retains only in-frame clones and omits some. The table lists a few million clones, 90% to 95% of them singletons. The source is a man aged 18 to 30 in good health. Some clones in this sample may be carry-over from other donors' samples. Sequenced material: naive CD8+ T cells from PBMCs. The chain is built from TRBV6-6 and TRBJ2-2; perhaps TRBD2 as D (6 bases). The DNA of the CDR3 is TGTGCCAGCAGTTACGCTTCCCGGGGGTACACCGGGGAGCTGTTTTTT. The encoded protein is CASSYASRGYTGELFF.